A selection of T cell receptor beta chains follows, all from one sample in a study of shared clonotypes between healthy human individuals. Sequenced by immunoSEQ multiplex PCR; TCRdb stores in-frame clones only, minus some. The sample lists more than 1 million clones, around 82% seen once, with approximately 0.5% in the top ten. The sequencing input was memory CD4+ T cells from PBMCs. The receptors shown here come from a man aged 18 to 29 in good health. Some clones in this sample may be carry-over from other donors' samples. Both conserved end residues are part of each CDR3. The D gene is left open where the match is weak. Clone size is not always given. Where it is, it says once, few, many or a class for expanded clones.

d_gene: NA; j_gene: TRBJ2-7; v_gene: TRBV7-9; abundance: NA; CDR3aa: CASSFGPQQYF
d_gene: NA; j_gene: TRBJ2-4; v_gene: TRBV5-1; abundance: NA; CDR3aa: CASSYGQGGDIQYF
d_gene: TRBD2; j_gene: TRBJ2-1; v_gene: TRBV7-3; abundance: once; CDR3aa: CASSFSPRGSYNEQFF
d_gene: NA; j_gene: TRBJ2-5; v_gene: TRBV7-2; abundance: NA; CDR3aa: CASSLATSQETQYF
d_gene: NA; j_gene: TRBJ2-7; v_gene: TRBV6-6; abundance: few; CDR3aa: CASRTGSVHEQYF
d_gene: NA; j_gene: TRBJ1-2; v_gene: TRBV18; abundance: NA; CDR3aa: CATSDSLYGYTF
d_gene: TRBD2; j_gene: TRBJ2-7; v_gene: TRBV5-5; abundance: few; CDR3aa: CASSSIGREGPTEQYF
d_gene: TRBD1; j_gene: TRBJ2-1; v_gene: TRBV6-1; abundance: NA; CDR3aa: CASSEALGQGSNEQFF
d_gene: TRBD1; j_gene: TRBJ1-3; v_gene: TRBV7-2; abundance: NA; CDR3aa: CASSLVVRGPGNTIYF
d_gene: NA; j_gene: TRBJ1-5; v_gene: TRBV10-3; abundance: NA; CDR3aa: CAISDWGGGRGNQPQHF
d_gene: NA; j_gene: TRBJ2-6; v_gene: TRBV27; abundance: NA; CDR3aa: CASRAPGLRTSGANVLTF
d_gene: TRBD1; j_gene: TRBJ1-1; v_gene: TRBV18; abundance: NA; CDR3aa: CASSSRGGAASFEAFF
d_gene: TRBD1; j_gene: TRBJ1-5; v_gene: TRBV28; abundance: few; CDR3aa: CASSPGTGYFYSNQPQHF
d_gene: NA; j_gene: TRBJ1-1; v_gene: TRBV25-1; abundance: NA; CDR3aa: CASSERTPRRAFF
d_gene: NA; j_gene: TRBJ2-3; v_gene: TRBV9; abundance: NA; CDR3aa: CASSDEDTQYF